This T cell receptor beta chain derives from a study of blood T cell repertoires in COVID-19. This clone was picked up a small number of times. Sequencing used immunoSEQ multiplex PCR; TCRdb keeps in-frame clones, though not all of them. The profile shows some 210,000 clones, about 83% of them singletons. The sequenced material came from peripheral blood. The sequence was collected from a woman in her 70s with active or convalescent COVID-19.

CDR3 nucleotide sequence: TGTGCCAGCAGCCGTAGCGGGAGGGCCAATTACGAGCAGTACTTC. Amino acids: CASSRSGRANYEQYF. V gene TRBV11-2 combines with J gene TRBJ2-7; TRBD2 agrees at 11 bases. V gave up 5 bases and J gave up 4 bases; unmatched junction bases: 7. The CDR3 loop spans 15 amino acids. Germline V CDR1 and CDR2: SGHAT, FQNNGV.